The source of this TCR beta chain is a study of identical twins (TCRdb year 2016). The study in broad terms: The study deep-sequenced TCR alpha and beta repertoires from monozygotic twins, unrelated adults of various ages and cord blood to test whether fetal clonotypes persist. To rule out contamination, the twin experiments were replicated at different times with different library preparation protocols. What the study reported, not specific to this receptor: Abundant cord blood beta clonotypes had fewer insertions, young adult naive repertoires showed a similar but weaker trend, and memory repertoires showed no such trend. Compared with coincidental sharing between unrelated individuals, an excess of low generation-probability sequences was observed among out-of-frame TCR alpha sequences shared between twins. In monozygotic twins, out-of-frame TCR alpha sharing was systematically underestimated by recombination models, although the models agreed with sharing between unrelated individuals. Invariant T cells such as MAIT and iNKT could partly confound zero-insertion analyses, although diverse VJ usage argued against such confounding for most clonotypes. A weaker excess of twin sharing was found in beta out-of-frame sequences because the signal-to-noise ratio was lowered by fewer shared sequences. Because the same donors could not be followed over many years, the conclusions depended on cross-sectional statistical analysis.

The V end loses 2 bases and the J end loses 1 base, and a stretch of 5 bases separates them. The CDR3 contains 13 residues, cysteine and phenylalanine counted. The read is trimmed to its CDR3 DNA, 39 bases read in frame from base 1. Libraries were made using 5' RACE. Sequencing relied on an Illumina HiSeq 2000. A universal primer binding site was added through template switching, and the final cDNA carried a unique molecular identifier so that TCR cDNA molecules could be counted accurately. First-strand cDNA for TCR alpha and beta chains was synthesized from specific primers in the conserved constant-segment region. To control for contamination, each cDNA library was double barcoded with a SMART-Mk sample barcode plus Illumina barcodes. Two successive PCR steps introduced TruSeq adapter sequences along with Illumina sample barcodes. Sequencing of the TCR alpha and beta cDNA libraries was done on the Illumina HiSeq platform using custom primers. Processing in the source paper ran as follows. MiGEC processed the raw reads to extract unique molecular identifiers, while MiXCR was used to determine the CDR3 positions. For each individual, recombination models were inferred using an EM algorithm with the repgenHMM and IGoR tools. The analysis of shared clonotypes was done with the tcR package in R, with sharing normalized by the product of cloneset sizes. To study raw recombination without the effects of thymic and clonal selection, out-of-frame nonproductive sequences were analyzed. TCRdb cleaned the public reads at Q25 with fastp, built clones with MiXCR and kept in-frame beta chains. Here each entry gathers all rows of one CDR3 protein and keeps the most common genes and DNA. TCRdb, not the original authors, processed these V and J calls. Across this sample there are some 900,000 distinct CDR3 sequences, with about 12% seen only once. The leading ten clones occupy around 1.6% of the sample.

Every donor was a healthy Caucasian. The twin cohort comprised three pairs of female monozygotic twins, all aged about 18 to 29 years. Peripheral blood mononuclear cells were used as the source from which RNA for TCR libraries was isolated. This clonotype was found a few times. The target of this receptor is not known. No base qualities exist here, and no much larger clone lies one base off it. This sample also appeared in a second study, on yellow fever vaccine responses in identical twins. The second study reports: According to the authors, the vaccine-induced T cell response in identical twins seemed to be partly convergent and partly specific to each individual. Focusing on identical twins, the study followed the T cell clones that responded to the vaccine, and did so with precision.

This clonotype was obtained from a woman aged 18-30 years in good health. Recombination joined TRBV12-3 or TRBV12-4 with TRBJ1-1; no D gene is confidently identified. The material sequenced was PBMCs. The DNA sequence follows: TGTGCCAGCAGTTTACCGACGAACACTGAAGCTTTCTTT. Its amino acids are CASSLPTNTEAFF.